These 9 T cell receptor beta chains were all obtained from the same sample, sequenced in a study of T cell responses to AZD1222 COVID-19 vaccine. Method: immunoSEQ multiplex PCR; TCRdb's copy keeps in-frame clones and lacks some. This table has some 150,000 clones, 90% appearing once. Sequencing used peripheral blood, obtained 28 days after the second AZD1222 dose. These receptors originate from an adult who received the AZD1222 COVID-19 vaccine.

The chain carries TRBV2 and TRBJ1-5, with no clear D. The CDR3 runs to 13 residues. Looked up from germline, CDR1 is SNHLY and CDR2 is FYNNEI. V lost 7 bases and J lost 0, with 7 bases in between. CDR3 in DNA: TGTGCCAGCACCATTTATAGCAATCAGCCCCAGCATTTT. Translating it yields CASTIYSNQPQHF.

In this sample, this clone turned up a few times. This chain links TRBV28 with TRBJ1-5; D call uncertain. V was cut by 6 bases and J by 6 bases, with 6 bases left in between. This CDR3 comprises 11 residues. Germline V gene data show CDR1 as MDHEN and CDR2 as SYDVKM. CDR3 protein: CASSYSQPQHF. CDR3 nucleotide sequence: TGTGCCAGCAGCTATAGTCAGCCCCAGCATTTT.

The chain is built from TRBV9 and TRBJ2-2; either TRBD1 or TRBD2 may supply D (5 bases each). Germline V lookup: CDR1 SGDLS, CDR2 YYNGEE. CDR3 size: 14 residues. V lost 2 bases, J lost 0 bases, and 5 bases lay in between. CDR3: CASSVGANTGELFF. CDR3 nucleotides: TGTGCCAGCAGCGTGGGGGCGAACACCGGGGAGCTGTTTTTT.

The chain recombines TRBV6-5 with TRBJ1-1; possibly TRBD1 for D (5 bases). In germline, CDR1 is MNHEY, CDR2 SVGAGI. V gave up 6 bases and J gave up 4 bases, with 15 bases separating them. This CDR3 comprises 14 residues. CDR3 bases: TGTGCCAGCAGACCCCGACAGCCCAGCACTGAAGCTTTCTTT. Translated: CASRPRQPSTEAFF.

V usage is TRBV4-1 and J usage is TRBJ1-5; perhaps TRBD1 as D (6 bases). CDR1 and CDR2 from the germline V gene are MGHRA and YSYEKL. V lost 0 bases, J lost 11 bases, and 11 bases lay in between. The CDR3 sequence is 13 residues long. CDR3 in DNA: TGCGCCAGCAGCCAAGACCAGGGGCTAGCCCAGCATTTT. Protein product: CASSQDQGLAQHF.

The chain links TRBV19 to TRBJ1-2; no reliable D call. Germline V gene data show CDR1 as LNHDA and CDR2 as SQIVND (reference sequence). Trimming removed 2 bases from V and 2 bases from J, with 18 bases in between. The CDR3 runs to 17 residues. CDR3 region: CASSISATGSRNYGYTF. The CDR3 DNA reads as TGTGCCAGTAGTATATCGGCGACGGGGTCGAGAAACTATGGCTACACCTTC.

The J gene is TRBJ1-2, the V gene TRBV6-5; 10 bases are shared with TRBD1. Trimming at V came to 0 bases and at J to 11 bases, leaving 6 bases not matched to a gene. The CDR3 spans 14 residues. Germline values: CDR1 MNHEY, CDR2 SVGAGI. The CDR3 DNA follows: TGTGCCAGCAGTTACTCGCACGGGACAGGGGCATACACCTTC. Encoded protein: CASSYSHGTGAYTF.

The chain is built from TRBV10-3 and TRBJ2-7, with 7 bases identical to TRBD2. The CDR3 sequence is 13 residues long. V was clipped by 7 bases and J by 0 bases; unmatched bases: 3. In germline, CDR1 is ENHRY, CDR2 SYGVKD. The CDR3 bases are TGTGCCATCAAACCTAGCGGCTCCTACGAGCAGTACTTC. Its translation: CAIKPSGSYEQYF.

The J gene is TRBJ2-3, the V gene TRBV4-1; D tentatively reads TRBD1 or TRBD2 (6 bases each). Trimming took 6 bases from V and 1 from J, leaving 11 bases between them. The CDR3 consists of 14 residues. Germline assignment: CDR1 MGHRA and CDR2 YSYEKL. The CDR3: CASSPRGGTDTQYF. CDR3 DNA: TGCGCCAGCAGTCCTAGGGGGGGCACAGATACGCAGTATTTT.